This TCR beta chain was obtained from a study of T cells after yellow fever vaccination. Study as a whole: Those fractions that held only low numbers of cells were prepared using the SMART-Seq v4 Ultra Low Input RNA kit.

The germline V gene encodes CDR1 LNHNV and CDR2 YYDKDF (reference sequence). CDR3 length equals 13 residues. V dropped 5 bases and J dropped 5; count of bases not matched to a gene: 3. 5'RACE template switching added a universal primer site and UMIs to TCR cDNA. Each CDR3 protein is one row after TCRdb ran MiXCR on the 5' RACE reads. The sample includes some 300,000 distinct CDR3 sequences, 8% to 9.5% of them seen just once. Study-wide results and caveats: CD4 and CD8 compartments shared a small share of clonotypes, likely from convergent recombination. Post-booster repertoires again held most primary-vaccination clones (roughly 95% CD4, roughly 88% CD8).

This clonotype came up a few times. Its antigen is not identified. The TCR sequence derives from a man between 18 and 35 years old who received the YFV17D yellow fever vaccine. This specimen consisted of PBMCs, obtained approximately 47 days after the first yellow fever vaccination. The V gene is TRBV15, the J gene TRBJ2-1; TRBD1 matches at 7 bases. CDR3 nucleotides: TGTGCCACCAGCGCCGACAGGGACAATGAGCAGTTCTTC. It codes for CATSADRDNEQFF.